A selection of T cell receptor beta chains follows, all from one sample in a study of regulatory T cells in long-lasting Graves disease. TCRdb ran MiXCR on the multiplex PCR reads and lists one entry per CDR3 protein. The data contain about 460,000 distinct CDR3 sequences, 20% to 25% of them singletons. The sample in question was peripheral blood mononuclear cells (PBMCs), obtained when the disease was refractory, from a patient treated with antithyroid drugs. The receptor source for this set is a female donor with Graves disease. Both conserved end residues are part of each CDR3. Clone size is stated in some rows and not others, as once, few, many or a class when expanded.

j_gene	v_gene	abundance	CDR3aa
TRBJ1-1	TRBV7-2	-	CASSGTGSFTEAFF
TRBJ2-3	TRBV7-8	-	CASSLVGASGYQDTQYF
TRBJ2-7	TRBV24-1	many	CATSSTGTGMSEQYF
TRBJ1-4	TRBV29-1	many	CSVPQGAAANEKLFF
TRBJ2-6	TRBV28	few	CASSLGGAGASGANVLTF
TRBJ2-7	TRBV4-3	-	CASSQGTGGPQYF
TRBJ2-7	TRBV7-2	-	CASSLGFPDEQYF
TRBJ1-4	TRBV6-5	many	CASSSSDRGNEKLFF
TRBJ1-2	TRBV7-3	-	CASSLDGNYAYTF
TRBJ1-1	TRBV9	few	CASSNIGTGEAFF
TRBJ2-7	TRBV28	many	CASSTGTVTYEQYF
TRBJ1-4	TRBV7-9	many	CASSIRGEALGEKLFF
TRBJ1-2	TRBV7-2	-	CASSRYRDRSAYGYTF
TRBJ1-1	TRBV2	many	CASTGYMNTEAFF
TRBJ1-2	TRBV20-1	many	CSAVRDRQLGGYTF
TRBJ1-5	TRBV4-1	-	CASRAGGYSNQPQHF
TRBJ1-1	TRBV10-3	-	CASLGPKNTEAFF
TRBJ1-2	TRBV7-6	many	CASSSSGYYGYTF
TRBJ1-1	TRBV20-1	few	CSARVPGKNTEAFF
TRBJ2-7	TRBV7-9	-	CASSPEGSGAYEQYF
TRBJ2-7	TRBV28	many	CASSSPGGMRHEQYF
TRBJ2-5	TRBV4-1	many	CASSQDTGRQTQYF
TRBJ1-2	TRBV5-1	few	CASSLPPGGRGAGGYTF
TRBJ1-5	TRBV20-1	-	CSATDFNQPQHF
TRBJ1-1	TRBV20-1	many	CSAKGANTEAFF
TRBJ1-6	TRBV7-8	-	CASSLAGAFDSPLHF
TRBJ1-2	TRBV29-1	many	CSVATGQGGYGYTF
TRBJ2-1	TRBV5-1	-	CASSLAPASSVNEQFF
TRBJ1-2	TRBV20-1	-	CSAQGQLADGYAF
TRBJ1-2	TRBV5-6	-	CASSFNYRATHGYTF
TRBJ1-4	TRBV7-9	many	CASSYQARAEKLFF
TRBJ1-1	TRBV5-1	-	CASSLWRMNTEAFF
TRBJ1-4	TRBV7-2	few	CASSLAPDRDEKLFF
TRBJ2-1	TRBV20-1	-	CSALGGFSYNEQFF
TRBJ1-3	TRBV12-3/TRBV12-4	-	CASRWGGNTIYF
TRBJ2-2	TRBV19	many	CASSIMVDAGELFF
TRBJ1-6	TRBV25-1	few	CASSDGQKNSPLHF
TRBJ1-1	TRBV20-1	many	CSARGGGGNTEAFF
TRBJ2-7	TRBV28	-	CASRFGGIAYGQYF
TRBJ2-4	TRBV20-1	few	CSASQGPSRDIQYF
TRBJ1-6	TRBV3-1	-	CASSRARGLSPLHF
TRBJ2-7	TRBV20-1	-	CSANPLKQGPYEQYF